This T cell receptor beta chain was identified during a study of type 1 regulatory T cells. As for the study in general: T-allo10 is a Tr1-enriched, alloantigen-specific CD4 T cell product made in vitro.

TCRdb re-called the reads through MiXCR, storing one row per CDR3 protein. This sample has 75,000 to 100,000 distinct CDR3 sequences, with around a third found just once. This clonotype was seen more than once but under ten times. The V segment lost 5 bases and the J segment 9 bases; nucleotides outside the gene matches: 10. The CDR3 runs 14 residues. Germline V gene lookup returns CDR1 MNHNY and CDR2 SVGAGI (reference sequence). The chain recombines TRBV6-6 with TRBJ2-4, with 7 bases fitting TRBD1. The sequence was collected from a human donor in good health. Sequenced sample: CD4+ T cells, either the whole sample or a sorted fraction (not recorded which). The CDR3: CASSTEAQGVIQYF. CDR3 DNA: TGTGCCAGCAGTACTGAGGCCCAGGGGGTCATTCAGTACTTC.